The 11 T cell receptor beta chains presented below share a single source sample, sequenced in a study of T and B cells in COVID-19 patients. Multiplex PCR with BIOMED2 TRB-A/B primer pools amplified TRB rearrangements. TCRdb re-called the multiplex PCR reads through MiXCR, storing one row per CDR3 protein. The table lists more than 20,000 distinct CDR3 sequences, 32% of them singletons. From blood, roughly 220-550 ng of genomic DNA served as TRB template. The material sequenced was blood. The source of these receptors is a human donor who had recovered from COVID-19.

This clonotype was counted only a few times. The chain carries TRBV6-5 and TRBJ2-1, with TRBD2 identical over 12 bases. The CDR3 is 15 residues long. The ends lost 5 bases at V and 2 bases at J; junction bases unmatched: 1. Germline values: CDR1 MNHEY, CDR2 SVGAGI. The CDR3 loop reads CASSPSGGAYNEQFF. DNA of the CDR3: TGTGCCAGCAGTCCTAGCGGGGGGGCCTACAATGAGCAGTTCTTC.

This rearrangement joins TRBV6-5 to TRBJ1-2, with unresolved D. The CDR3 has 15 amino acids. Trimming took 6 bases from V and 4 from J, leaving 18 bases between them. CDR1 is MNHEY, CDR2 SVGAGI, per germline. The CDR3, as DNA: TGTGCCAGCAGGGAGTCGACCGTGGGTTTCTATGGCTACACCTTC. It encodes CASRESTVGFYGYTF.

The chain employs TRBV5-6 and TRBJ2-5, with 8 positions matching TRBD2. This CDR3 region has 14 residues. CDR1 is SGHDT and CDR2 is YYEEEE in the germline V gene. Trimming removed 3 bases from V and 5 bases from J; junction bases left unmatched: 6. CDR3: CASSSSGGVETQYF. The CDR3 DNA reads TGTGCCAGCAGCTCGTCGGGGGGGGTGGAGACCCAGTACTTC.

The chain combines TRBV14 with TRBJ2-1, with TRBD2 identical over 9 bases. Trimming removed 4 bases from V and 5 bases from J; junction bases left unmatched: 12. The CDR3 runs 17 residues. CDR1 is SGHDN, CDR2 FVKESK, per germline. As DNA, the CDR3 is TGTGCCAGCAGCCGAACTACCCCGGGACTAGCCCACAATGAGCAGTTCTTC. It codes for CASSRTTPGLAHNEQFF.

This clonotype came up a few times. Here the CDR3 reads CASRKDHASYGYTF. The CDR3 nucleotides are TGTGCCAGCAGAAAAGACCATGCTTCGTATGGCTACACCTTC. V is TRBV6-1 and J is TRBJ1-2; D uncertain. Germline loops: CDR1 MNHNS, CDR2 SASEGT. This CDR3 is 14 amino acids long. The V end was cut by 6 bases, the J end by 5 bases, with 16 bases between.

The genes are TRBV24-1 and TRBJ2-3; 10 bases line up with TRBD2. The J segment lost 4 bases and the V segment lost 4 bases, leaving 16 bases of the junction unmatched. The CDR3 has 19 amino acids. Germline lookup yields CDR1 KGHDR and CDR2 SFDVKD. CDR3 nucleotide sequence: TGTGCCACCAGTGACCGCACCCTAGCTAGCGGGAGAGGTCCAGATACGCAGTATTTT. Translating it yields CATSDRTLASGRGPDTQYF.

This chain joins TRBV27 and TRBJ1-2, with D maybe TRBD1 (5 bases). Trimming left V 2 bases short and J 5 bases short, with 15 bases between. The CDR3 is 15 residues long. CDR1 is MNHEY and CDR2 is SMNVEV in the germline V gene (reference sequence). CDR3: CASSLKGQGAYGYTF. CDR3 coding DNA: TGTGCCAGCAGTTTAAAGGGCCAGGGTGCTTATGGCTACACCTTC.

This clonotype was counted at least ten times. DNA of the CDR3: TGCAGCGCCTGGGCGTCCACCATGAACACTGAAGCTTTCTTT. This encodes CSAWASTMNTEAFF. V is TRBV29-1 and J is TRBJ1-1, with D hard to call. The V gene lost 7 bases and the J gene lost 0 bases, with 15 bases spanning the gap. The V gene's germline CDR1 is SQVTM and CDR2 ANQGSEA. CDR3 length: 14 residues.

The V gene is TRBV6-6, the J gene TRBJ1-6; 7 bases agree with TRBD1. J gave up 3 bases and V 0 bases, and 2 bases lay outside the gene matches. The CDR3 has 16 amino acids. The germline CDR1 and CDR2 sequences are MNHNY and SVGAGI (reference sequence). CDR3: CASSYSGQVYNSPLHF. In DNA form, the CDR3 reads TGTGCCAGCAGTTACTCCGGACAGGTCTATAATTCACCCCTCCACTTT.

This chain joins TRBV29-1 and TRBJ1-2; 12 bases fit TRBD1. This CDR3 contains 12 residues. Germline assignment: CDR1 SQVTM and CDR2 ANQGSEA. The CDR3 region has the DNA TGCAGTGCGGGACAGGGGGCCTATGGCTACACCTTC. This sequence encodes CSAGQGAYGYTF.

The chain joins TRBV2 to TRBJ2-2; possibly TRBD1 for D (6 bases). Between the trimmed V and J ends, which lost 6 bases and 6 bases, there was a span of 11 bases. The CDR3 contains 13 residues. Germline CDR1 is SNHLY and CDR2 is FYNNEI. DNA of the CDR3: TGTGCCAGCAGGAACAGGGCTCCCGGGGAGCTGTTTTTT. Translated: CASRNRAPGELFF.